This T cell receptor (beta chain) stems from a study of molecular identifiers for immune sequencing clone quantification. Using a CD8+CD4-CCR7+CD45RA+ phenotype, naive CD8 T cells were sorted. In its sample, this clonotype was seen many times. The target antigen is unknown. TCRdb reanalysed the PCR reads using MiXCR and keeps one entry per CDR3 protein. The sample includes 97,000 or so distinct CDR3 sequences, about a third of them seen just once. Study-level results: Barcodes shared by identical TCR molecules could lead to underestimated sizes of highly expanded clones.

The receptor was isolated from a human donor in good health. Some libraries in this study had Jurkat cell RNA spiked in. The source material was naive CD8+ T cells from blood, with Jurkat cell RNA spiked in. Subset defined: FACS-sorted CD8+CD4-CCR7+CD45RA+ naive T cells.

The CDR3 DNA sequence: TGTGCCAGCAGTTTAAGGCAGACCACAGATACGCAGTATTTT. This encodes CASSLRQTTDTQYF. The V and J genes are TRBV12-3 or TRBV12-4 and TRBJ2-3; D uncertain. This CDR3 has 14 amino acids. V lost 2 bases, J lost 2 bases, and 8 bases lay in between.